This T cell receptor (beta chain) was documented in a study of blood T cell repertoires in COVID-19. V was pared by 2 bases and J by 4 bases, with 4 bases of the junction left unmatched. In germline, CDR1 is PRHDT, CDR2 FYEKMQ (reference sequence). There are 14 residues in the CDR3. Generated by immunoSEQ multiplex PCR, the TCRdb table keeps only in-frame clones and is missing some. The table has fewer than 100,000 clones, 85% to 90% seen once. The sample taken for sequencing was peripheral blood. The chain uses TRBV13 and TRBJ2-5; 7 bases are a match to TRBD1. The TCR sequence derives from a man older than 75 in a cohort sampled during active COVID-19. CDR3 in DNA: TGTGCCAGCAGCTTAAGGGGGCCCGGAGAGACCCAGTACTTC. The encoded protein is CASSLRGPGETQYF.